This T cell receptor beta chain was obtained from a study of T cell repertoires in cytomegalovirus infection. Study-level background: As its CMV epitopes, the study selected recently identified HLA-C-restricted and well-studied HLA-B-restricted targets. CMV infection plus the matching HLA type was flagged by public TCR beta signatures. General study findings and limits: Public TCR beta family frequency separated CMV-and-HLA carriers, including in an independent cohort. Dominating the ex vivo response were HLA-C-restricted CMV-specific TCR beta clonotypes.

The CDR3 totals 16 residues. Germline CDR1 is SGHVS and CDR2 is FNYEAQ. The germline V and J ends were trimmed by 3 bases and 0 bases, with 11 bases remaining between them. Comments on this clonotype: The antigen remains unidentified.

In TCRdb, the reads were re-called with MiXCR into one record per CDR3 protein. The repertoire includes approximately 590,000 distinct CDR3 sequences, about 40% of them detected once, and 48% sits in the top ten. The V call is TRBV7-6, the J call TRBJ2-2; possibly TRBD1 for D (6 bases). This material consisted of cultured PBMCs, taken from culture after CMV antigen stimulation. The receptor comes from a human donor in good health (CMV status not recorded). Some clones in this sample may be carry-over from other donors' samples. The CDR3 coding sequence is TGTGCCAGCAGCTTTCGGGGACATACGAACACCGGGGAGCTGTTTTTT. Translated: CASSFRGHTNTGELFF.